The sequence of this TCR beta chain was determined in a study of T cells in Graves' hyperthyroidism and ophthalmopathy. The V gene end was trimmed by 6 bases and the J gene end by 2 bases; junction bases not matched to a gene: 3. The germline V gene has CDR1 MNHEY and CDR2 SVGEGT. The CDR3 consists of 13 residues. Overall study findings and caveats: Among clonotypes expanded in thyroid above 0.001, most were also found in blood. Ophthalmopathy was predicted by the model a median of about six months ahead of onset.

TCR beta CDR3 region amplification was performed from RNA transcripts. The TCR CDR3 was amplified in a first-round RT-PCR using the HTBI primer set. Each CDR3 protein is one row after TCRdb ran MiXCR on the multiplex PCR reads. The data contain under 450,000 distinct CDR3 sequences, 13% of them seen just once; the ten biggest clones take up 20%. To note about this clonotype: Its antigen is still unknown.

Each patient was aged 18 to 65 and had newly diagnosed hyperthyroidism of under 2 months' duration. The chain uses TRBV6-2 or TRBV6-3 and TRBJ2-7; TRBD1 agrees at 8 bases. The sequencing input was blood. The TCR was taken from a man aged 25-45 years with Graves' hyperthyroidism that later progressed to Graves' ophthalmopathy. Written as DNA, the CDR3 is TGTGCCAGCAGGACAGGGGTCGCCTACGAGCAGTACTTC. Amino acids: CASRTGVAYEQYF.